The present T cell receptor beta chain was sequenced within a study of blood T cell repertoires in COVID-19. On the study more broadly: Nucleic acid was either cDNA or gDNA, and it came from T cells, B-cell-depleted T cells, or PBMCs.

This table comes from immunoSEQ multiplex PCR, and its TCRdb copy is limited to in-frame clones, with some not included. This table holds 76,000 or so clones, around 88% found once. The sequence came from a man younger than 40 with acute or convalescent COVID-19. The material sequenced was peripheral blood.

In nucleotides, the CDR3 is TGTGCCAGCAGCCCCGGTTCACGTTCCATATATTTT. As protein: CASSPGSRSIYF. The chain has TRBV7-9 and TRBJ1-3; D not certain. Trimming removed 5 bases at V and 11 bases at J, with 13 bases between. Germline lookup yields CDR1 SEHNR and CDR2 FQNEAQ (reference sequence). The CDR3 has 12 residues.